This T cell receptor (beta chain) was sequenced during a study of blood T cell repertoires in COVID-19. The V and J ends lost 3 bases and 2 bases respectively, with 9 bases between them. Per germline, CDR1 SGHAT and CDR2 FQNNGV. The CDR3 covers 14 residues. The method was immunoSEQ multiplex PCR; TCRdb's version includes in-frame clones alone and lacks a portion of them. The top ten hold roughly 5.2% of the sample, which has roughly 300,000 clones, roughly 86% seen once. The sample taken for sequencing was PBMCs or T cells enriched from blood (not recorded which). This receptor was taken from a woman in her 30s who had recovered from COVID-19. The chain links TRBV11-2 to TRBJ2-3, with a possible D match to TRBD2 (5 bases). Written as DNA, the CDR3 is TGTGCCAGCAGCTTTAGCCTAGCCACAGATACGCAGTATTTT. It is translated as CASSFSLATDTQYF.